Below, 30 T cell receptor beta chains from the same sample are listed, as sequenced in a study of T cell repertoires in cytomegalovirus infection. Their specific antigens are unknown. TCRdb re-analysed the reads in MiXCR, keeping a single row per CDR3 protein. The data contain under 500,000 distinct CDR3 sequences, about 42% of them singletons. The material sequenced was cultured PBMCs, taken from culture after CMV antigen stimulation. These TCRs come from a human donor in good health (CMV status not recorded). Some clones in this sample may be carry-over from other donors' samples.

The chain uses TRBV18 and TRBJ1-3; no firm D call. V was shortened by 0 bases and J by 0 bases, with 6 bases between the two germline ends. The germline V gene has CDR1 KGHSH and CDR2 LQKENI. This CDR3 has 15 residues. CDR3 protein: CASSPPRISGNTIYF. The DNA of the CDR3 is TGTGCCAGCTCACCACCCCGGATCTCTGGAAACACCATATATTTT.

This clonotype has just a few counts. J is TRBJ2-4 and V is TRBV7-2; D assignment may be TRBD1 or TRBD2 (5 bases each). Trimming left V 5 bases short and J 9 bases short, with 14 bases between. CDR3 length: 13 amino acids. Germline CDR1 and CDR2: SGHTA and FQGNSA. CDR3 in DNA: TGTGCCAGCAGCCTACGACAGAGCGGCATTCAGTACTTC. Protein product: CASSLRQSGIQYF.

Concerning this clonotype itself: The junction differs from germline at one of its ends, possibly a read error. V usage is TRBV28 and J usage is TRBJ2-1, with a possible D match to TRBD1 (8 bases). CDR3 length equals 15 residues. From germline, CDR1 is MDHEN and CDR2 SYDVKM. The CDR3: CGSSPLDREGSEQFF. Here the CDR3 DNA reads TGTGGCAGCAGTCCACTGGACAGGGAGGGGTCTGAGCAGTTCTTC.

The chain recombines TRBV7-2 with TRBJ2-7, with D perhaps TRBD2 (5 bases). Germline lookup yields CDR1 SGHTA and CDR2 FQGNSA. V was pared by 10 bases and J by 3 bases, with 19 bases between. This CDR3 comprises 14 residues. As DNA, the CDR3 is TGTGCCACCCGACGTTGGCTAGCAAGCTACGAGCAGTACTTC. Translation gives CATRRWLASYEQYF.

This clonotype was seen a few times. The chain is built from TRBV6-1 and TRBJ2-2, with TRBD1 as a possible D gene (6 bases). The CDR3 sequence is 15 residues long. CDR1 and CDR2 from the germline V gene are MNHNS and SASEGT. Between the trimmed V and J ends, which lost 7 bases and 0 bases, there was a span of 12 bases. The CDR3 region has the DNA TGTGCCAGCAAGGTGGGACAATCGAACACCGGGGAGCTGTTTTTT. Protein sequence: CASKVGQSNTGELFF.

This clonotype came up a few times. The CDR3 nucleotides are TGTGCCAGCAGCTTTGGGTTGAGGGGTATTGTAGCCAAAAACATTCAGTACTTC. Amino acids: CASSFGLRGIVAKNIQYF. V is TRBV7-2 and J is TRBJ2-4; the D call may be TRBD1 or TRBD2 (5 bases each). Germline V gene data show CDR1 as SGHTA and CDR2 as FQGNSA. V lost 3 bases, J lost 0 bases, and 18 bases lay in between. The CDR3 loop spans 18 amino acids.

CDR3 sequence reads: CASSSGGGGPYEQYF. In DNA, the CDR3 is TGTGCCAGCAGTTCCGGTGGGGGGGGTCCCTACGAGCAGTACTTC. The J gene is TRBJ2-7, the V gene TRBV12-3 or TRBV12-4, with 7 positions matching TRBD2. There are 15 residues in the CDR3. J was trimmed by 2 bases and V by 4 bases; bases with no gene match: 8.

This chain uses TRBV5-1 with TRBJ2-5; TRBD1 agrees at 7 bases. The germline gives CDR1 SGHRS, CDR2 YFSETQ. Trimming removed 2 bases from V and 1 base from J; junction bases left unmatched: 5. The CDR3 extends over 15 amino acids. CDR3: CASSFRDRSQETQYF. CDR3 in DNA: TGCGCCAGCAGCTTCCGGGACAGATCCCAAGAGACCCAGTACTTC.

The V and J genes are TRBV2 and TRBJ1-1, with no clear D. The germline V gene has CDR1 SNHLY and CDR2 FYNNEI. The length of the CDR3 is 15 residues. Deletions cut 6 bases from V and 0 bases from J, with 14 bases between. This chain's CDR3 is CASRDSDLMNTEAFF. The CDR3, as DNA: TGTGCCAGCAGGGACTCGGACCTTATGAACACTGAAGCTTTCTTT.

There are many counts of this clonotype. The rearrangement links TRBV11-2 to TRBJ2-7; 9 positions match TRBD2. The V gene end was trimmed by 6 bases and the J gene end by 2 bases; junction bases not matched to a gene: 5. This CDR3 region has 14 residues. The germline V gene encodes CDR1 SGHAT and CDR2 FQNNGV. The CDR3 DNA sequence: TGTGCCAGCAGGGGGGTAGCGGGGGCCTACGAGCAGTACTTC. This encodes CASRGVAGAYEQYF.

This clonotype has more than one count but fewer than ten. The chain uses TRBV19 and TRBJ1-5, with no clear D. The CDR3 is 17 amino acids. V lost 1 base and J 2 bases, leaving 15 bases between the germline ends. Germline values: CDR1 LNHDA, CDR2 SQIVND (reference sequence). DNA of the CDR3: TGTGCCAGTAGTATAGCGGGCGGACTTAGGGGCAATCAGCCCCAGCATTTT. Protein sequence: CASSIAGGLRGNQPQHF.

The CDR3 is CASSPRLVAGVPSYEQYF. CDR3 nucleotides: TGTGCCAGCAGCCCACGATTGGTAGCGGGGGTCCCCTCCTACGAGCAGTACTTC. The rearrangement links TRBV4-2 to TRBJ2-7; 9 bases are shared with TRBD2. Per germline, CDR1 LGHNA and CDR2 YNFKEQ. Trimming at V came to 4 bases and at J to 0 bases, leaving 13 bases not matched to a gene. The CDR3 is 18 residues long.

This chain joins TRBV18 and TRBJ2-2, with 7 bases matching TRBD1. The CDR3 length is 15 residues. Unmatched junction bases numbered 2, after V lost 0 bases and J lost 4 bases. Per germline, CDR1 KGHSH and CDR2 LQKENI. CDR3 in DNA: TGTGCCAGCTCACCACCGGGGACAGCCACCGGGGAGCTGTTTTTT. Its protein product is CASSPPGTATGELFF.

The genes are TRBV11-2 and TRBJ1-4; tentatively, D is TRBD1 (5 bases). V gave up 6 bases and J gave up 11 bases, with 16 bases separating them. The CDR3 length is 13 residues. The germline CDR1 and CDR2 sequences are SGHAT and FQNNGV. The CDR3 DNA reads as TGTGCCAGCAGACCGACAGCTAACGGTAAACTGTTTTTT. This encodes CASRPTANGKLFF. Full variable domain (remainder filled in from reference TRBV11-2 and TRBJ1-4): EAGVAQSPRYKIIEKRQSVAFWCNPISGHATLYWYQQILGQGPKLLIQFQNNGVVDDSQLPKDRFSAERLKGVDSTLKIQPAKLEDSAVYLCASRPTANGKLFFGSGTQLSVL.

This clonotype occurred a few times. V and J are TRBV7-8 and TRBJ2-1; D gene unclear. CDR1 and CDR2 from the germline V gene are SGHVS and FQNEAQ. The CDR3 totals 17 residues. Deletions cut 8 bases from V and 2 bases from J, with 22 bases between. CDR3 in amino acids: CASSGLPGVTTYNEQFF. CDR3 bases: TGTGCCAGCTCCGGCCTCCCTGGGGTTACCACCTACAATGAGCAGTTCTTC.

This clonotype was observed a few times. This chain joins TRBV19 and TRBJ2-1; D is possibly TRBD2 (5 bases). The CDR3 contains 12 residues. Germline V gives CDR1 LNHDA, CDR2 SQIVND (reference sequence). Trimming removed 4 bases from V and 11 bases from J, with 12 bases in between. For the CDR3, the DNA is TGTGCCAGTAGTAGTACTAGTGAAAAGCAGTTCTTC. This codes for CASSSTSEKQFF.

The V gene is TRBV19, the J gene TRBJ2-3; TRBD1 agrees at 9 bases. This CDR3 contains 14 residues. CDR1 is LNHDA, CDR2 SQIVND, per germline (reference sequence). J was trimmed by 5 bases and V by 4 bases; bases with no gene match: 4. Here the CDR3 DNA reads TGTGCCAGTAGTACGGACAGGGGAGGAGATACGCAGTATTTT. Residues: CASSTDRGGDTQYF.

V gene TRBV6-1 combines with J gene TRBJ1-6; TRBD1 matches 8 bases. Unmatched junction bases numbered 11, after V lost 6 bases and J lost 4 bases. Germline V gene data show CDR1 as MNHNS and CDR2 as SASEGT. The CDR3 is 17 amino acids. The CDR3 DNA is TGTGCCAGCAGGGCCTCTACGACAGGGGCTTATAATTCACCCCTCCACTTT. Encoded protein: CASRASTTGAYNSPLHF.

The table lists this clonotype with a few counts. This chain uses TRBV7-6 with TRBJ2-1; no reliable D call. The CDR3 runs 19 residues. Trimming left V 5 bases short and J 0 bases short, with 23 bases between. CDR1 is SGHVS, CDR2 FNYEAQ, per germline. This CDR3 is CASSPLLGVGDSSYNEQFF. CDR3 coding DNA: TGTGCCAGCAGCCCCCTCCTCGGAGTTGGGGATAGCTCCTACAATGAGCAGTTCTTC.

The chain has TRBV7-3 and TRBJ1-5; no clear D. V lost 10 bases and J 7 bases, leaving 2 bases between the germline ends. This CDR3 spans 8 amino acids. The germline gives CDR1 SGHTA, CDR2 FQGTGA. CDR3 residues: CATQPQHF. In DNA, the CDR3 is TGTGCCACACAGCCCCAGCATTTT.

J is TRBJ2-7 and V is TRBV7-6, with D possibly TRBD2 on 6 matching bases. The germline V gene has CDR1 SGHVS and CDR2 FNYEAQ. There are 18 residues in the CDR3. Trimming pared 5 bases from V and 0 bases from J, leaving 23 bases between. CDR3 bases: TGTGCCAGCAGCCCTTGGGGGAAAGCTAGCGCGCGCTCCTACGAGCAGTACTTC. This sequence encodes CASSPWGKASARSYEQYF.

This chain joins TRBV7-9 and TRBJ2-7; D is ambiguous. The CDR3 is made up of 13 amino acids. Trimming pared 5 bases from V and 0 bases from J, leaving 8 bases between. Germline values: CDR1 SEHNR, CDR2 FQNEAQ (reference sequence). CDR3 DNA: TGTGCCAGCAGCCCCATAAGCTCCTACGAGCAGTACTTC. Translating it yields CASSPISSYEQYF.

This clonotype appeared a few times. This sequence joins TRBV6-8 and TRBJ2-1, with D possibly being TRBD1 (6 bases). Trimming stripped 2 bases from V and 6 bases from J, with 11 bases between. The germline CDR1 and CDR2 sequences are MNHGY and SAAAGT. The CDR3 runs 14 residues. The DNA of the CDR3 is TGTGCCAGCAGTTACCTGGACAGCGCCAATGAGCAGTTCTTC. It translates to CASSYLDSANEQFF.

This clonotype was counted a few times. The V and J genes are TRBV7-6 and TRBJ2-7; TRBD1 matches 9 bases. V shed 5 bases, J shed 2 bases, and the junction held 7 bases outside the gene matches. The CDR3 loop spans 15 amino acids. CDR1 and CDR2 (germline): SGHVS, FNYEAQ. In nucleotides, the CDR3 is TGTGCCAGCAGCCCCAGGACAGGGGCCCCCTACGAGCAGTACTTC. It codes for CASSPRTGAPYEQYF.

This clonotype was recorded a few times. This rearrangement joins TRBV12-3 or TRBV12-4 to TRBJ1-3; D is unresolved. Trimming stripped 5 bases from V and 0 bases from J, with 8 bases between. The CDR3 covers 14 residues. In DNA form, the CDR3 reads TGTGCCAGCAGTCATTGGCCCTCTGGAAACACCATATATTTT. Encoded protein: CASSHWPSGNTIYF.

The V and J genes are TRBV7-2 and TRBJ1-1; TRBD1 might be the D (6 bases). Trimming stripped 4 bases from V and 2 bases from J, with 14 bases between. The CDR3 sequence is 15 residues long. CDR1 is SGHTA and CDR2 is FQGNSA in the germline V gene. The CDR3, as DNA: TGTGCCAGCAGCTCCCAAGGGGGATACAACACTGAAGCTTTCTTT. It yields the protein CASSSQGGYNTEAFF.

CDR3 sequence reads: CSASVGTSGGETQYF. The CDR3 DNA reads TGCAGTGCTAGCGTAGGGACTAGCGGAGGAGAGACCCAGTACTTC. V and J are TRBV20-1 and TRBJ2-5; 11 nucleotides align to TRBD2. The germline V gene encodes CDR1 DFQATT and CDR2 SNEGSKA (reference sequence). The J segment lost 4 bases and the V segment lost 3 bases, leaving 7 bases of the junction unmatched. The CDR3 runs to 15 residues.

CDR3 loop: CASYSSGAYTGELFF. The CDR3 region has the DNA TGTGCCAGCTATTCTAGCGGGGCTTACACCGGGGAGCTGTTTTTT. The chain couples TRBV2 to TRBJ2-2, with 9 bases fitting TRBD2. This CDR3 contains 15 residues. The V gene's germline CDR1 is SNHLY and CDR2 FYNNEI. The V and J ends lost 8 bases and 3 bases, in that order; junction bases with no gene match: 7.

The chain links TRBV6-1 to TRBJ1-6; D unresolved. Trimming took 0 bases from V and 5 from J, leaving 14 bases between them. Germline V gene sequence: CDR1 MNHNS, CDR2 SASEGT. CDR3 length: 17 amino acids. The DNA for the CDR3 is TGTGCCAGCAGTGAAGCGATTCGAAACCAGGATAATTCACCCCTCCACTTT. Its translation: CASSEAIRNQDNSPLHF.

This chain links TRBV6-7 with TRBJ2-1; maybe TRBD2 (6 bases). Being an ORF, TRBV6-7 has a function that is uncertain. The CDR3 runs 16 residues. V was clipped by 7 bases and J by 8 bases, with 24 bases between them. CDR3 loop: CASINGSRGVKDEQFF. The CDR3 DNA sequence: TGTGCCAGCATTAACGGGAGTCGAGGGGTGAAGGATGAGCAGTTCTTC.